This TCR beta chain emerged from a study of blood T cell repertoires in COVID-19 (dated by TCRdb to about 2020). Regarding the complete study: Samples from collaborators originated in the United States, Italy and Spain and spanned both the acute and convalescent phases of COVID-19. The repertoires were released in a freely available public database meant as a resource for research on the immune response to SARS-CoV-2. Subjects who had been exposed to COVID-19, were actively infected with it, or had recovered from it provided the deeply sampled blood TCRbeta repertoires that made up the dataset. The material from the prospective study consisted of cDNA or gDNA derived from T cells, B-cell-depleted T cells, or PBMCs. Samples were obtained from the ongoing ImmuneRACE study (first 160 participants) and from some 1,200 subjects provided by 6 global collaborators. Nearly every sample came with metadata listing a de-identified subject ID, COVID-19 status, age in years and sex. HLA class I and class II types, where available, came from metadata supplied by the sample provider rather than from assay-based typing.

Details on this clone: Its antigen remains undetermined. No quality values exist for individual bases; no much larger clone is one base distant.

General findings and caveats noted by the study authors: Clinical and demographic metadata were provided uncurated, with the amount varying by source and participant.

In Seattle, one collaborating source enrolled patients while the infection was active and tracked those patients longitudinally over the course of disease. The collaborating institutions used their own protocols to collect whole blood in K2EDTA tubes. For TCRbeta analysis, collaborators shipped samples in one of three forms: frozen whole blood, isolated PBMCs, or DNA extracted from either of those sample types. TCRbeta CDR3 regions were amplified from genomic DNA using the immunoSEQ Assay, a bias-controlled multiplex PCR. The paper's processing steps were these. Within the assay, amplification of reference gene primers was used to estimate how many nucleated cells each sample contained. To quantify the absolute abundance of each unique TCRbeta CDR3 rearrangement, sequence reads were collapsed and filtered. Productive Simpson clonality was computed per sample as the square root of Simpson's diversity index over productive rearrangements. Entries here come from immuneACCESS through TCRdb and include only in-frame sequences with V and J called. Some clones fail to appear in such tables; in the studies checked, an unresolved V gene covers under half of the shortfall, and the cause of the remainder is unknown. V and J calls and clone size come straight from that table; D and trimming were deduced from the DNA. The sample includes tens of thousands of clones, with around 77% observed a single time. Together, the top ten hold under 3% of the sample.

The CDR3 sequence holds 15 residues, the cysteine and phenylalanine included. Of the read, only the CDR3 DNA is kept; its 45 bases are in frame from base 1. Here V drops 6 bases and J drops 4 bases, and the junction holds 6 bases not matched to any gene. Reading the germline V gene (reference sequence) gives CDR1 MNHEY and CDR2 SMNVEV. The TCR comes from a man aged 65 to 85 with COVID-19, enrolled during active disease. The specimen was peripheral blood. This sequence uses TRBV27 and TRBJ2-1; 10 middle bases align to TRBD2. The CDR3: CASRLLAGDYNEQFF. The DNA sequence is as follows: TGTGCCAGCAGACTCCTAGCGGGAGATTACAATGAGCAGTTCTTC.